These T cell receptor beta chains were read from a single sample in a study of shared clonotypes between healthy human individuals. Method: immunoSEQ multiplex PCR; TCRdb's copy keeps in-frame clones and lacks some. The data contain roughly 510,000 clones, roughly 79% of them singletons. The sequenced sample was PBMCs. The source is a woman aged 40 to 50 in good health. Some clones in this sample may be carry-over from other donors' samples. Both conserved end residues are part of each CDR3. A D gene is named only where the DNA matches it firmly. Size is omitted from some rows. Given values are once, few, many or a class for expanded clones.

>TRBJ2-5|NA|TRBV2|NA
CASTYSRETQYF
TGTGCCAGCACCTACAGTCGGGAGACCCAGTACTTC
>TRBJ2-5|NA|TRBV5-1|NA
CASSLIHGDRLSETQYF
TGCGCCAGCAGCTTAATACATGGGGACCGGCTTTCCGAGACCCAGTACTTC
>TRBJ2-1|NA|TRBV2|NA
CASSAGLAENEQFF
TGTGCCAGCAGTGCGGGACTGGCAGAAAATGAGCAGTTCTTC
>TRBJ2-1|TRBD2|TRBV28|NA
CASSGGGLGLAYNEQFF
TGTGCCAGCAGTGGGGGGGGCTTGGGACTAGCTTACAATGAGCAGTTCTTC
>TRBJ2-3|NA|TRBV6-4|few
CASSPRGSATDTQYF
TGTGCCAGCAGTCCGCGGGGATCAGCCACAGATACGCAGTATTTT
>TRBJ2-2|NA|TRBV5-4|NA
CASSPGWGPRAGELFF
TGTGCCAGCAGCCCCGGGTGGGGTCCCCGGGCCGGGGAGCTGTTTTTT
>TRBJ2-1|NA|TRBV4-1|NA
CASSQDGAGLNNEQFF
TGCGCCAGCAGCCAAGATGGGGCGGGACTCAACAATGAGCAGTTCTTC
>TRBJ1-1|NA|TRBV2|NA
CASSGGYNTEAFF
TGTGCCAGCAGTGGAGGTTATAACACTGAAGCTTTCTTT
>TRBJ2-5|TRBD1|TRBV6-1|NA
CASSEGTGAKETQYF
TGTGCCAGCAGTGAGGGGACAGGGGCCAAAGAGACCCAGTACTTC
>TRBJ1-5|TRBD1|TRBV7-2|few
CASSSDRDQPQHF
TGTGCCAGCAGCTCGGACAGGGATCAGCCCCAGCATTTT
>TRBJ1-4|NA|TRBV30|few
CAWSQGQLLFF
TGTGCCTGGAGTCAGGGCCAGTTACTGTTTTTT
>TRBJ1-2|NA|TRBV5-4|NA
CASSPRQIYGYTF
TGTGCCAGCAGCCCGCGACAGATCTATGGCTACACCTTC
>TRBJ2-7|NA|TRBV7-6|NA
CASSLVLGAYEQYF
TGTGCCAGCAGCTTAGTACTAGGGGCCTACGAGCAGTACTTC
>TRBJ2-7|TRBD2|TRBV5-1|once
CASSGDYSHETYEQYF
TGCGCCAGCAGCGGGGACTACTCCCACGAAACCTACGAGCAGTACTTC
>TRBJ1-6|NA|TRBV30|NA
CAWRSGDNSPLHF
TGTGCCTGGAGATCGGGGGATAATTCACCCCTCCACTTT
>TRBJ2-5|TRBD1|TRBV4-1|NA
CASSQAATGQQETQYF
TGCGCCAGCAGCCAAGCCGCAACGGGACAGCAAGAGACCCAGTACTTC
>TRBJ2-5|NA|TRBV29-1|NA
CSGGWETQYF
TGCAGCGGAGGGTGGGAGACCCAGTACTTC
>TRBJ2-3|TRBD2|TRBV19|once
CASSMAGTSGSTDTQYF
TGTGCCAGTAGTATGGCGGGGACTAGCGGGAGCACAGATACGCAGTATTTT
>TRBJ2-1|TRBD1|TRBV7-2|NA
CASSLVGQDNEQFF
TGTGCCAGCAGCTTAGTAGGACAGGACAATGAGCAGTTCTTC
>TRBJ1-6|TRBD1|TRBV30|NA
CAADRVTSPLHF
TGTGCCGCCGACAGGGTTACTTCACCCCTCCACTTT
>TRBJ2-7|TRBD1|TRBV28|few
CASRPQGLYEQYF
TGTGCCAGCAGACCACAGGGGCTGTACGAGCAGTACTTC
>TRBJ2-3|NA|TRBV5-1|NA
CASNVGTVSTDTQYF
TGCGCCAGCAACGTAGGGACCGTCAGCACAGATACGCAGTATTTT
>TRBJ1-4|TRBD1|TRBV7-2|once
CASSSDRVQFF
TGTGCCAGCAGCTCGGACAGGGTCCAGTTTTTT
>TRBJ2-1|TRBD2|TRBV6-1|NA
CASTPPGLAWEQFF
TGTGCCAGCACCCCGCCTGGACTAGCTTGGGAGCAGTTCTTC